The 32 T cell receptor beta chains in this list originate from one sample, sequenced in a study of CD8+CD57+ T cells in acquired aplastic anemia. Patients who underwent sequencing had shown CD8+CD57+ cell expansion by flow cytometry. Template material for TCR beta VDJ and CDR3 profiling consisted of genomic DNA. MiXCR was run by TCRdb on the reads, yielding one entry per CDR3 protein. The sample holds approximately 470,000 distinct CDR3 sequences, approximately 32% seen once. Source material: sorted CD4+, CD8+, or CD8+CD57+ T cells (not recorded which) from PBMCs. All receptors come from a human donor with aplastic anemia.

This clonotype was seen ten or more times. The chain joins TRBV4-2 to TRBJ1-6, with D uncertain. Trimming stripped 0 bases from V and 1 base from J, with 7 bases between. The CDR3 sequence is 16 residues long. Germline loops: CDR1 LGHNA, CDR2 YNFKEQ. The CDR3 reads CASSQDAGSYNSPLHF. CDR3 sequence (DNA): TGTGCCAGCAGCCAAGATGCCGGATCCTATAATTCACCCCTCCACTTT.

This clonotype has more than one count but fewer than ten. The chain links TRBV5-5 to TRBJ1-3; D unclear. The CDR3 has 16 amino acids. In germline, CDR1 is SGHKS, CDR2 YYEKEE (reference sequence). Trimming removed 2 bases at V and 10 bases at J, with 22 bases between. CDR3 DNA: TGTGCCAGCAGCTTACGTATACTGAGTCTGGATGGGACCATATATTTT. Residues: CASSLRILSLDGTIYF. Together with reference TRBV5-5 and TRBJ1-3, the CDR3 gives the full variable domain: DAGVTQSPTHLIKTRGQQVTLRCSPISGHKSVSWYQQVLGQGPQFIFQYYEKEERGRGNFPDRFSARQFPNYSSELNVNALLLGDSALYLCASSLRILSLDGTIYFGEGSWLTVV.

V and J are TRBV6-2 or TRBV6-3 and TRBJ2-7, with D hard to call. Germline CDR1 and CDR2: MNHEY and SVGEGT. The CDR3 is 13 residues long. V gave up 2 bases and J gave up 3 bases, with 8 bases separating them. CDR3 sequence reads: CASSYGEFYEQYF. CDR3 bases: TGTGCCAGCAGTTACGGTGAATTCTACGAGCAGTACTTC.

This clonotype was detected a few times. The CDR3 DNA follows: TGTGCCAGTAGTGGGACACTGAATTCACCCCTCCACTTT. This encodes CASSGTLNSPLHF. The chain employs TRBV19 and TRBJ1-6, with D possibly being TRBD1 (6 bases). Trimming cost V 5 bases and J 7 bases, with 9 bases left between them. Per the germline V gene, CDR1 is LNHDA and CDR2 is SQIVND (reference sequence). This CDR3 contains 13 residues.

The genes are TRBV19 and TRBJ1-2; TRBD1 aligns across 8 bases. Germline V gene data show CDR1 as LNHDA and CDR2 as SQIVND (reference sequence). The ends lost 9 bases at V and 7 bases at J; junction bases unmatched: 10. CDR3 length equals 13 residues. CDR3 residues: CASSGTGGSGYTF. CDR3 DNA: TGTGCCAGCTCCGGGACAGGCGGGAGTGGCTACACCTTC.

This chain joins TRBV29-1 and TRBJ1-2, with D possibly matching TRBD1 (6 bases). Germline-derived CDR1 and CDR2 are SQVTM and ANQGSEA. Trimming stripped 6 bases from V and 0 bases from J, with 17 bases between. The CDR3 is 15 residues long. CDR3 in DNA: TGCAGCGTCCGACTTTGGACAGAAGCTAACTATGGCTACACCTTC. Amino acid sequence: CSVRLWTEANYGYTF.

This chain joins TRBV10-3 and TRBJ1-2, with 8 bases fitting TRBD1. J gave up 0 bases and V 10 bases, and 10 bases lay outside the gene matches. CDR1 is ENHRY and CDR2 is SYGVKD in the germline V gene. The CDR3 contains 15 residues. CDR3 protein: CASRGTGETNYGYTF. The CDR3 DNA follows: TGTGCCAGCAGGGGGACAGGTGAAACTAACTATGGCTACACCTTC.

Concerning this clonotype: A much larger clone differs from this one at a single base, so this may be a read error. Since the CDR3 does not end with the conserved phenylalanine or tryptophan, this likely comes from a read error. The rearrangement uses TRBV7-9 and TRBJ1-3; D is perhaps TRBD1 (6 bases). Between the trimmed V and J ends, which lost 5 bases and 4 bases, there was a span of 15 bases. This CDR3 comprises 15 residues. Germline CDR1 SEHNR, CDR2 FQNEAQ (reference sequence). CDR3 region: CASSLGAGEGNTIYS. The CDR3 DNA reads as TGTGCCAGCAGCCTAGGGGCAGGGGAAGGAAACACCATATATTCT.

This clonotype turned up a few times. V usage is TRBV28 and J usage is TRBJ1-6, with D uncertain. Germline V gene sequence: CDR1 MDHEN, CDR2 SYDVKM. The CDR3 runs 12 residues. Trimming left V 8 bases short and J 8 bases short, with 10 bases between. The CDR3 spells CASRLSDSPLHF. The CDR3 DNA follows: TGTGCCAGCCGGTTAAGCGATTCACCCCTCCACTTT.

The chain combines TRBV19 with TRBJ1-5, with a possible D match to TRBD1 (6 bases). CDR3 size: 12 residues. V was trimmed by 9 bases and J by 6 bases, leaving 12 bases between them. Germline CDR1 LNHDA, CDR2 SQIVND (reference sequence). The CDR3: CASRSTGQPQHF. In DNA form, the CDR3 reads TGTGCCAGCAGATCGACAGGTCAGCCCCAGCATTTT.

This clonotype occurred a few times. This sequence joins TRBV9 and TRBJ2-1; 14 nucleotides align to TRBD2. V was pared by 4 bases and J by 9 bases, with 6 bases of the junction left unmatched. This CDR3 has 15 amino acids. From germline, CDR1 is SGDLS and CDR2 YYNGEE. In DNA form, the CDR3 reads TGTGCCAGCAGCATGGGACTAGCGGGGGAGGGTGAGCAGTTCTTC. Amino acid sequence: CASSMGLAGEGEQFF.

This clonotype was detected a few times. One end of the junction is discordant with germline, which a read error may explain. The chain joins TRBV9 to TRBJ1-6; 7 bases align to TRBD1. Germline values: CDR1 SGDLS, CDR2 YYNGEE. The CDR3 is 12 residues long. Written as DNA, the CDR3 is TGCGCCAGCAGTGACAGGGATTCACCCCTCCACTTT. Residues: CASSDRDSPLHF.

In this sample, this clonotype turned up a few times. The V and J genes are TRBV20-1 and TRBJ2-7, with D possibly TRBD1 on 6 matching bases. V lost 4 bases and J 2 bases, leaving 15 bases between the germline ends. This CDR3 has 14 residues. Per germline, CDR1 DFQATT and CDR2 SNEGSKA (reference sequence). The CDR3 sequence: CSATGTKGAYEQYF. The CDR3 nucleotides are TGCAGTGCTACTGGGACGAAGGGGGCCTACGAGCAGTACTTC.

The chain joins TRBV11-2 to TRBJ2-1; D unclear. Between the trimmed V and J ends, which lost 0 bases and 7 bases, there was a span of 7 bases. CDR3 length equals 13 residues. Germline V lookup: CDR1 SGHAT, CDR2 FQNNGV. CDR3 DNA sequence: TGTGCCAGCAGCTTAGATCCGGCAAATGAGCAGTTCTTC. Its protein is CASSLDPANEQFF.

At least ten counts were recorded for this clonotype. V is TRBV2 and J is TRBJ1-6; no reliable D call. This CDR3 region has 15 residues. Between the trimmed V and J ends, which lost 9 bases and 6 bases, there was a span of 18 bases. Germline values: CDR1 SNHLY, CDR2 FYNNEI. The CDR3, as DNA: TGTGCCAGTCATACCCGGGCTCCCTTTAATTCACCCCTCCACTTT. It specifies CASHTRAPFNSPLHF.

This clonotype was observed many times. This chain uses TRBV20-1 with TRBJ1-1; the D is unclear. V was trimmed by 0 bases and J by 3 bases, leaving 14 bases between them. CDR1 DFQATT and CDR2 SNEGSKA come from the germline V gene (reference sequence). This CDR3 is 15 amino acids long. CDR3 sequence (DNA): TGCAGTGCTAGAGATCATCGGGATCGGGACACTGAAGCTTTCTTT. Translation gives CSARDHRDRDTEAFF.

The rearrangement joins TRBV20-1 to TRBJ1-3; the D is unclear. The CDR3 sequence is 15 residues long. Germline CDR1 is DFQATT and CDR2 is SNEGSKA (reference sequence). With 6 bases removed from V and 0 bases from J, the gap between germline ends came to 15 bases. CDR3 in amino acids: CSASPGSSSGNTIYF. The DNA of the CDR3 is TGCAGTGCCTCCCCCGGATCTAGCTCTGGAAACACCATATATTTT.

A note on this clonotype: Germline and junction disagree at one end, which may indicate a read error. This chain uses TRBV19 with TRBJ2-2; D may be TRBD2 (6 bases). Germline values: CDR1 LNHDA, CDR2 SQIVND (reference sequence). The CDR3 has 15 residues. CDR3 nucleotide sequence: TGTGCCAGTAGTATAGCGGCTTTAAGCACCGGGGGGCTGTTTTTT. This gives the protein CASSIAALSTGGLFF.

The V gene is TRBV5-4, the J gene TRBJ2-7, with D perhaps TRBD2 (6 bases). From germline, CDR1 is SGHNT and CDR2 YYREEE (reference sequence). This CDR3 is built from 17 residues. Between the trimmed V and J ends, which lost 3 bases and 2 bases, there was a span of 21 bases. The CDR3 sequence is CASSSGGTRLSTYEQYF. CDR3 coding DNA: TGTGCCAGCAGCTCCGGGGGAACTAGATTGTCGACCTACGAGCAGTACTTC.

The table lists this clonotype with a few counts. This sequence joins TRBV11-2 and TRBJ2-1; the D gene is possibly TRBD2 (6 bases). Trimming removed 5 bases at V and 6 bases at J, with 17 bases between. CDR1 is SGHAT and CDR2 is FQNNGV in the germline V gene. CDR3 length: 15 amino acids. The DNA for the CDR3 is TGTGCCAGCAGCCTAACCGGCGGGGCGGGCAATGAGCAGTTCTTC. Its translation: CASSLTGGAGNEQFF.

A few counts support this clonotype. This sequence joins TRBV20-1 and TRBJ2-3, with 11 bases identical to TRBD2. V lost 4 bases to trimming and J lost 6 bases; unmatched junction nucleotides: 6. From germline, CDR1 is DFQATT and CDR2 SNEGSKA (reference sequence). This CDR3 comprises 14 residues. CDR3 region: CSATPSGGYDTQYF. CDR3 bases: TGCAGTGCTACCCCTAGCGGGGGGTACGATACGCAGTATTTT.

V and J are TRBV12-3 or TRBV12-4 and TRBJ1-5; 8 bases match TRBD1. Trimming removed 5 bases from V and 5 bases from J; junction bases left unmatched: 5. This CDR3 contains 14 residues. The CDR3 bases are TGTGCCAGCAGTCGGACAGGGAAGGATCAGCCCCAGCATTTT. Its translation is CASSRTGKDQPQHF.

The CDR3 region is CASSVEQGKTQYF. In nucleotides, the CDR3 is TGTGCCAGCAGCGTAGAACAGGGAAAGACCCAGTACTTC. V and J are TRBV9 and TRBJ2-5; D is possibly TRBD1 (6 bases). The CDR3 runs 13 residues. Germline V lookup: CDR1 SGDLS, CDR2 YYNGEE. Trimming removed 0 bases from V and 6 bases from J, with 9 bases in between.

The sample holds many counts of this clonotype. The CDR3 DNA follows: TGCAGCGTTGAAGTGGGGGATTGGGGCTACACCTTC. Translating it yields CSVEVGDWGYTF. The chain has TRBV29-1 and TRBJ1-2; perhaps TRBD1 as D (5 bases). Germline CDR1 SQVTM, CDR2 ANQGSEA. V lost 1 base and J 8 bases, leaving 11 bases between the germline ends. The CDR3 has 12 residues.

The sample holds many counts of this clonotype. This chain links TRBV19 with TRBJ2-1; D may be TRBD1 (5 bases). Germline V CDR1 and CDR2: LNHDA, SQIVND (reference sequence). The V end was cut by 3 bases, the J end by 5 bases, with 11 bases between. CDR3 length equals 14 residues. CDR3: CASSIRDSHNEQFF. The DNA of the CDR3 is TGTGCCAGTAGTATCAGGGATTCCCACAATGAGCAGTTCTTC.

Worth noting for this clonotype: A clone one base away is much larger, so this may be a read error. This sequence joins TRBV10-3 and TRBJ2-3; 9 positions match TRBD1. Losses at the gene ends were 4 bases for V and 0 bases for J; bases not matched to a gene: 8. Germline-derived CDR1 and CDR2 are ENHRY and SYGVKD. The CDR3 runs 17 residues. CDR3 coding DNA: TGTGCCATCAGTGGGGACAGGGAGAGGGCTAGCACAGATACGCAGTATTTT. Its translation: CAISGDRERASTDTQYF.

This clonotype was counted a few times. The CDR3 DNA sequence: TGTGCCAGCAGTTATCAATTTCCCGACGGCTACACCTTC. This codes for CASSYQFPDGYTF. This chain uses TRBV6-5 with TRBJ1-2; D ambiguous. CDR3 length: 13 residues. The V and J ends lost 3 bases and 8 bases respectively, with 13 bases between them. Germline loops: CDR1 MNHEY, CDR2 SVGAGI.

This clonotype was found many times. The chain links TRBV7-6 to TRBJ1-1; tentatively, D is TRBD1 (6 bases). Trimming cost V 1 base and J 2 bases, with 11 bases left between them. The germline V gene has CDR1 SGHVS and CDR2 FNYEAQ. This CDR3 contains 15 residues. In nucleotides, the CDR3 is TGTGCCAGCAGCTTAGTGCAGGGGACTAACACTGAAGCTTTCTTT. Translation gives CASSLVQGTNTEAFF.

This clonotype showed up many times. V is TRBV19 and J is TRBJ2-7; no definite D call. Germline lookup yields CDR1 LNHDA and CDR2 SQIVND (reference sequence). Deletions cut 1 base from V and 2 bases from J, with 12 bases between. The CDR3 covers 15 residues. The CDR3: CASSIVLGPTYEQYF. The CDR3 DNA follows: TGTGCCAGTAGTATAGTGCTAGGACCGACCTACGAGCAGTACTTC.

This chain connects TRBV12-3 or TRBV12-4 to TRBJ1-2, with TRBD1 matching 8 bases. The CDR3 has 15 residues. V lost 6 bases and J lost 7; bases outside the gene matches: 13. This chain's CDR3 is CASSLLTGGTGGYTF. In nucleotides, the CDR3 is TGTGCCAGCAGCTTACTTACAGGGGGAACGGGTGGCTACACCTTC.

Remarks on this clonotype: A much more abundant neighbour one base away suggests this may be a read error. J is TRBJ2-2 and V is TRBV2; 8 bases agree with TRBD1. This CDR3 has 15 amino acids. V lost 6 bases and J lost 7; bases outside the gene matches: 10. Germline V gene sequence: CDR1 SNHLY, CDR2 FYNNEI. CDR3 DNA sequence: TGTGCCAGCAGACTTACGGACAGGGTGGACGGGGAGCTGTTTTTT. It codes for CASRLTDRVDGELFF.

The chain joins TRBV19 to TRBJ1-5; perhaps TRBD1 as D (6 bases). Germline V lookup: CDR1 LNHDA, CDR2 SQIVND (reference sequence). The CDR3 spans 14 residues. CDR3 residues: CARDSRGGNQPQHF. The CDR3 bases are TGTGCTAGAGATAGCAGGGGAGGGAATCAGCCCCAGCATTTT. The entire variable domain, with the rest obtained from reference TRBV19 and TRBJ1-5, is as follows: DGGITQSPKYLFRKEGQNVTLSCEQNLNHDAMYWYRQDPGQGLRLIYYSQIVNDFQKGDIAEGYSVSREKKESFPLTVTSAQKNPTAFYLCARDSRGGNQPQHFGDGTRLSIL.